The 2 T cell receptor beta chains below come from one sample, sequenced in a study of patients and donors after allogeneic stem cell transplantation. TCRdb analysed the RT-PCR reads with MiXCR anew, one entry per CDR3 protein. Among 400,000 to 450,000 distinct CDR3 sequences listed, 16% were seen once. Specimen: blood, either unsorted or a sorted T cell fraction (not recorded which). The receptors were gathered from a human donor who was either an allogeneic HSCT recipient or a stem cell or donor lymphocyte infusion donor (not recorded which). It is not recorded whose cells these are; they may come from a transplant donor.

This clonotype was detected a few times. The chain recombines TRBV30 with TRBJ1-2; TRBD1 matches at 10 bases. The CDR3 is 13 amino acids. The germline V gene has CDR1 GTSNPN and CDR2 SVGIG (reference sequence). J lost 4 bases, V lost 5 bases, and 4 bases had no gene match. The CDR3 bases are TGTGCCTGGGGGACAGGGGAGGCCTATGGCTACACCTTC. It codes for CAWGTGEAYGYTF.

This clonotype was counted only a few times. The V gene is TRBV11-2, the J gene TRBJ2-1, with a tentative D call TRBD2 (6 bases). Looked up from germline, CDR1 is SGHAT and CDR2 is FQNNGV. V lost 5 bases, J lost 3 bases, and 11 bases lay in between. The CDR3 loop spans 14 amino acids. In DNA form, the CDR3 reads TGTGCCAGCAGCACCCGGGGGTTCTACAATGAGCAGTTCTTC. It yields the protein CASSTRGFYNEQFF. Looking up the rest from reference TRBV11-2 and TRBJ2-1 gives the full variable domain: EAGVAQSPRYKIIEKRQSVAFWCNPISGHATLYWYQQILGQGPKLLIQFQNNGVVDDSQLPKDRFSAERLKGVDSTLKIQPAKLEDSAVYLCASSTRGFYNEQFFGPGTRLTVL.